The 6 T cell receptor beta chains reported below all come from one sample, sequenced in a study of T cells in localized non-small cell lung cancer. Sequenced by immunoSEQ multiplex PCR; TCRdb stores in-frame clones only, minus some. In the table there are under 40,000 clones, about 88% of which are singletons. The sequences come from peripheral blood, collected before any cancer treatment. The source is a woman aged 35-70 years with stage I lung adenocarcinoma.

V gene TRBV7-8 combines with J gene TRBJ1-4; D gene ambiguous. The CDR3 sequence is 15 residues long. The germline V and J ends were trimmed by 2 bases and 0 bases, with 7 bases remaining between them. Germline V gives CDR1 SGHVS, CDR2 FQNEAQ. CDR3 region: CASSLREATNEKLFF. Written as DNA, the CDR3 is TGTGCCAGCAGCTTACGTGAGGCAACTAATGAAAAACTGTTTTTT.

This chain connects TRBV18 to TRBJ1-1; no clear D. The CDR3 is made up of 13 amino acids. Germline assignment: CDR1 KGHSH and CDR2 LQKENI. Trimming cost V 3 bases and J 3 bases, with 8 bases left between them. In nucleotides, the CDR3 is TGTGCCAGCTCACCTAATCGGGACACTGAAGCTTTCTTT. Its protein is CASSPNRDTEAFF.

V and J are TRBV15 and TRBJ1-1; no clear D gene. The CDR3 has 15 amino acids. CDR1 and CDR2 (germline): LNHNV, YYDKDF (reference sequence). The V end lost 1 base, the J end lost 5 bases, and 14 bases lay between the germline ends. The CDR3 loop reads CATSRVSPVGTEAFF. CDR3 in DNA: TGTGCCACCAGCAGAGTTTCGCCCGTTGGGACTGAAGCTTTCTTT.

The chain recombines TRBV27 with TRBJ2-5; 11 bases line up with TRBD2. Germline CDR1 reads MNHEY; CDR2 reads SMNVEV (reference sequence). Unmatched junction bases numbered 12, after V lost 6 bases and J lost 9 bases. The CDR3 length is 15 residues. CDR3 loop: CASSRAGLAARAQYF. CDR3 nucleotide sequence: TGTGCCAGCAGCCGGGCGGGACTAGCGGCTCGGGCCCAGTACTTC.

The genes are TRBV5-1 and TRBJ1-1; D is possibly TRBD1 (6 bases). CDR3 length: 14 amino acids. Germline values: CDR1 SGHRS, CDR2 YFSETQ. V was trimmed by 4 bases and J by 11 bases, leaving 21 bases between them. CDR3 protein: CASSDPNRVESAFF. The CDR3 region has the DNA TGCGCCAGCAGCGACCCGAACAGGGTGGAGAGTGCTTTCTTT.

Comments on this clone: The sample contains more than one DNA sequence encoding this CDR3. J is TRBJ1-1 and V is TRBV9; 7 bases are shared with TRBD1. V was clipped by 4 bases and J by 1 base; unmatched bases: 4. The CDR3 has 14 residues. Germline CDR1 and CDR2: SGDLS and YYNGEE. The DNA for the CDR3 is TGTGCCAGCAGCAGGGGACAGACGAACACTGAAGCTTTCTTT. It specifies CASSRGQTNTEAFF.